These 26 T cell receptor beta chains came from one sample sequenced in a study of Graves' ophthalmopathy and Graves' hyperthyroidism (dated by TCRdb to 2016 to 2018). Sequencing was performed on an Illumina HiSeq 2000. For repertoire sequencing, the TCR beta CDR3 regions were amplified from RNA transcripts. The first round of RT-PCR was done with HTBI primers and the Qiagen OneStep RT-PCR kit, and was followed by a second round of multiplex PCR, then size selection and purification. TCRdb reanalyzed the raw reads on its own, using fastp at Q25 for trimming and MiXCR for clone calling, and kept in-frame beta chains. Rows matching on CDR3 protein sequence are summarized as one entry with the most common DNA and genes. The sample contains under 350,000 distinct CDR3 sequences, under 20% of them found a single time. The ten largest clonotypes hold around an eighth of the sample. The sample consisted of peripheral blood. The receptors here all came from an adult man with Graves' ophthalmopathy.

This clonotype was seen repeatedly, ten times or more. The chain has TRBV7-2 and TRBJ1-5; D gene ambiguous. Germline V gene lookup returns CDR1 SGHTA and CDR2 FQGNSA. The CDR3 sequence is 14 residues long. V shed 1 base and J shed 2 bases, with 6 bases lying between them. CDR3 sequence reads: CASSLDSGNQPQHF. CDR3 nucleotide sequence: TGTGCCAGCAGCTTAGATTCAGGCAATCAGCCCCAGCATTTT.

This clonotype showed up many times. The J gene is TRBJ2-7, the V gene TRBV7-2; weak D call: TRBD2 (7 bases). Looked up from germline, CDR1 is SGHTA and CDR2 is FQGNSA. Trimming removed 6 bases from V and 3 bases from J, with 30 bases in between. The CDR3 length is 19 residues. The chain's CDR3 is CASSSRGGGPSLRDYEQYF. The CDR3 DNA reads TGTGCCAGCAGTTCGCGAGGGGGGGGCCCTTCCCTGAGAGACTACGAGCAGTACTTC.

V is TRBV2 and J is TRBJ1-1; TRBD1 agrees at 9 bases. The CDR3 has 13 amino acids. V lost 6 bases and J lost 4; bases outside the gene matches: 3. Per the germline V gene, CDR1 is SNHLY and CDR2 is FYNNEI. The CDR3 reads CASRRDRATEAFF. For the CDR3, the DNA is TGTGCCAGCAGACGGGACAGGGCCACTGAAGCTTTCTTT.

This clonotype was seen repeatedly, ten times or more. This rearrangement joins TRBV7-8 to TRBJ1-1; 8 bases align to TRBD1. CDR1 SGHVS and CDR2 FQNEAQ come from the germline V gene. The J segment lost 0 bases and the V segment lost 2 bases, leaving 11 bases of the junction unmatched. The CDR3 has 18 residues. CDR3 region: CASSLLGHTGGLNTEAFF. The CDR3 DNA reads TGTGCCAGCAGCTTATTGGGGCACACAGGGGGGCTGAACACTGAAGCTTTCTTT.

Ten or more counts support this clonotype. The chain employs TRBV5-1 and TRBJ1-1, with TRBD1 as a possible D gene (5 bases). Trimming took 3 bases from V and 3 from J, leaving 15 bases between them. The CDR3 extends over 15 amino acids. From germline, CDR1 is SGHRS and CDR2 YFSETQ. This CDR3 is CASSSMTAIYTEAFF. CDR3 nucleotide sequence: TGCGCCAGCAGCTCCATGACAGCCATCTACACTGAAGCTTTCTTT.

A single count supports this clonotype. The genes are TRBV20-1 and TRBJ1-6; 11 bases map to TRBD1. CDR1 is DFQATT and CDR2 is SNEGSKA in the germline V gene (reference sequence). The CDR3 sequence is 14 residues long. The CDR3 nucleotides read TGCAGCGGACAGGGGGCAGTCGGTGATTCACCCCTCCACTTT. Protein: CSGQGAVGDSPLHF.

This clonotype was observed at least ten times. The chain is built from TRBV5-1 and TRBJ2-5, with no clear D. CDR1 is SGHRS and CDR2 is YFSETQ in the germline V gene. The CDR3 totals 14 residues. The ends were cut back, 4 bases at V and 4 bases at J, with 14 bases in the middle. Here the CDR3 reads CASSPNPAGETQYF. CDR3 nucleotides: TGCGCCAGCAGCCCGAACCCGGCCGGAGAGACCCAGTACTTC.

This clonotype has a count of ten or more. This sequence joins TRBV6-2 or TRBV6-3 and TRBJ2-7; D is unclear. Per germline, CDR1 MNHEY and CDR2 SVGEGT. The CDR3 sequence is 13 residues long. The ends were cut back, 5 bases at V and 5 bases at J, with 13 bases in the middle. CDR3 nucleotide sequence: TGTGCCAGCAGTACGGACGGACCCAACGAGCAGTACTTC. Its protein product is CASSTDGPNEQYF.

The sample holds many counts of this clonotype. The V and J genes are TRBV4-2 and TRBJ1-2; D possibly corresponds to TRBD1 (6 bases). The germline V gene encodes CDR1 LGHNA and CDR2 YNFKEQ. V was shortened by 0 bases and J by 4 bases, with 15 bases between the two germline ends. The CDR3 runs to 16 residues. The CDR3 coding sequence is TGTGCCAGCAGCCAAGATCTAAGTACAGGGATCTATGGCTACACCTTC. Protein product: CASSQDLSTGIYGYTF.

This clonotype came up many times. V gene TRBV7-8 combines with J gene TRBJ2-2; D is perhaps TRBD1 or TRBD2 (5 bases each). Germline CDR1 is SGHVS and CDR2 is FQNEAQ. Trimming pared 5 bases from V and 2 bases from J, leaving 15 bases between. CDR3 size: 16 residues. The CDR3 loop is CASSIYGTGNTGELFF. The CDR3 coding sequence is TGTGCCAGCAGCATTTACGGGACGGGAAACACCGGGGAGCTGTTTTTT.

Ten or more counts support this clonotype. V and J are TRBV20-1 and TRBJ2-7, with D possibly being TRBD2 (6 bases). Germline V gene data show CDR1 as DFQATT and CDR2 as SNEGSKA (reference sequence). The CDR3 is 12 residues long. V was pared by 3 bases and J by 4 bases, with 10 bases between. The CDR3 is CSASGSGYEQYF. As DNA, the CDR3 is TGCAGTGCTAGCGGGAGCGGGTACGAGCAGTACTTC.

The chain couples TRBV24-1 to TRBJ2-5, with D tentatively TRBD1 (6 bases). V lost 3 bases and J lost 2, with 9 bases in between. Looked up from germline, CDR1 is KGHDR and CDR2 is SFDVKD. CDR3 length equals 14 residues. CDR3 nucleotides: TGTGCCACCAGTGATAGGACAGTACAAGAGACCCAGTACTTC. It encodes CATSDRTVQETQYF.

The chain uses TRBV19 and TRBJ1-2; D not certain. Trimming removed 8 bases at V and 4 bases at J, with 17 bases between. CDR1 LNHDA and CDR2 SQIVND come from the germline V gene (reference sequence). The CDR3 totals 14 residues. In DNA, the CDR3 is TGTGCCAGTCTCTCCGGGAACCAACTCTATGGCTACACCTTC. This encodes CASLSGNQLYGYTF.

CDR3 sequence (DNA): TGTGCCAGCAGCCAAGAGAGGGCGGACGACTACGAGCAGTACTTC. It yields the protein CASSQERADDYEQYF. The V gene is TRBV3-1, the J gene TRBJ2-7, with D possibly matching TRBD2 (5 bases). V was trimmed by 0 bases and J by 3 bases, leaving 12 bases between them. The CDR3 contains 15 residues. Germline V gene sequence: CDR1 LGHDT, CDR2 YNNKEL (reference sequence).

The sample holds many counts of this clonotype. This chain joins TRBV6-5 and TRBJ2-6; a weak D match, TRBD1 (5 bases). CDR3 size: 13 residues. The germline V gene encodes CDR1 MNHEY and CDR2 SVGAGI. V lost 4 bases and J lost 9, with 10 bases in between. CDR3 region: CASSSQGGNVLTF. CDR3 DNA: TGTGCCAGCAGTTCCCAGGGTGGCAACGTCCTGACTTTC.

This clonotype was detected many times. J is TRBJ2-2 and V is TRBV7-3; D gene unclear. CDR1 is SGHTA, CDR2 FQGTGA, per germline. V dropped 5 bases and J dropped 6 bases, with 13 bases sitting between them. The CDR3 has 14 residues. The CDR3 DNA sequence: TGTGCCAGCAGCCAAAGGCCGCTGGCCGGGGAGCTGTTTTTT. Amino acid sequence: CASSQRPLAGELFF. Based on the CDR3 plus reference TRBV7-3 and TRBJ2-2, the full variable domain is GAGVSQTPSNKVTEKGKYVELRCDPISGHTALYWYRQSLGQGPEFLIYFQGTGAADDSGLPNDRFFAVRPEGSVSTLKIQRTERGDSAVYLCASSQRPLAGELFFGEGSRLTVL.

This clonotype was observed many times. This chain uses TRBV12-3 or TRBV12-4 with TRBJ2-5; TRBD2 aligns across 11 bases. Unmatched junction bases numbered 15, after V lost 9 bases and J lost 6 bases. The CDR3 totals 16 residues. The chain's CDR3 is CASQRSGGGRSKTQYF. DNA for the CDR3: TGTGCCAGTCAACGTAGCGGGGGGGGGCGATCGAAGACCCAGTACTTC.

This chain joins TRBV28 and TRBJ1-5; tentatively, D is TRBD1 (6 bases). This CDR3 is built from 16 residues. Deletions cut 1 base from V and 0 bases from J, with 10 bases between. CDR1 and CDR2 (germline): MDHEN, SYDVKM. CDR3 protein: CASSLSTGHSNQPQHF. The CDR3 bases are TGTGCCAGCAGTTTATCCACAGGGCATAGCAATCAGCCCCAGCATTTT.

The chain combines TRBV5-6 with TRBJ2-2, with D tentatively TRBD1 or TRBD2 (6 bases each). The CDR3 spans 17 residues. Germline values: CDR1 SGHDT, CDR2 YYEEEE. Deletions cut 2 bases from V and 3 bases from J, with 17 bases between. The CDR3 region has the DNA TGTGCCAGCAGCTTACATATGACGGGGGCCCACACCGGGGAGCTGTTTTTT. Protein: CASSLHMTGAHTGELFF.

This clonotype was seen ten or more times. This sequence joins TRBV6-5 and TRBJ1-5; D gene ambiguous. The V end was cut by 0 bases, the J end by 4 bases, with 4 bases between. CDR1 and CDR2 from the germline V gene are MNHEY and SVGAGI. The CDR3 runs to 13 residues. The CDR3 loop is CASSYSPNQPQHF. Written as DNA, the CDR3 is TGTGCCAGCAGTTACTCTCCTAATCAGCCCCAGCATTTT.

The CDR3 DNA reads TGTGCCACCAGCAGAGATTCTGGACTGAACACCTACGAGCAGTACTTC. This gives the protein CATSRDSGLNTYEQYF. V usage is TRBV15 and J usage is TRBJ2-7; D may be TRBD2 (5 bases). Germline values: CDR1 LNHNV, CDR2 YYDKDF (reference sequence). The V end was cut by 0 bases, the J end by 2 bases, with 14 bases between. The CDR3 loop spans 16 amino acids. The whole variable domain, remainder taken from reference TRBV15 and TRBJ2-7, is DAMVIQNPRYQVTQFGKPVTLSCSQTLNHNVMYWYQQKSSQAPKLLFHYYDKDFNNEADTPDNFQSRRPNTSFCFLDIRSPGLGDTAMYLCATSRDSGLNTYEQYFGPGTRLTVT.

There are many counts of this clonotype. This rearrangement joins TRBV12-3 or TRBV12-4 to TRBJ1-6, with TRBD1 matching 9 bases. The length of the CDR3 is 15 residues. The V segment lost 2 bases and the J segment 5 bases; nucleotides outside the gene matches: 1. This CDR3 is CASSLTGGHNSPLHF. The CDR3, as DNA: TGTGCCAGCAGTTTAACAGGGGGCCATAATTCACCCCTCCACTTT.

This clonotype has ten or more counts. The chain has TRBV5-5 and TRBJ1-1, with 11 bases aligning to TRBD1. J lost 1 base, V lost 2 bases, and 1 base had no gene match. Germline loops: CDR1 SGHKS, CDR2 YYEKEE (reference sequence). The CDR3 length is 15 residues. CDR3: CASSFGQGANTEAFF. The DNA for the CDR3 is TGTGCCAGCAGCTTCGGACAGGGGGCGAACACTGAAGCTTTCTTT. The full variable domain, rest sourced from reference TRBV5-5 and TRBJ1-1, is DAGVTQSPTHLIKTRGQQVTLRCSPISGHKSVSWYQQVLGQGPQFIFQYYEKEERGRGNFPDRFSARQFPNYSSELNVNALLLGDSALYLCASSFGQGANTEAFFGQGTRLTVV.

This clonotype appeared many times. This chain uses TRBV12-3 or TRBV12-4 with TRBJ2-5; 7 nucleotides line up with TRBD1. The V segment lost 7 bases and the J segment 2 bases; nucleotides outside the gene matches: 7. The CDR3 covers 14 residues. CDR3 nucleotide sequence: TGTGCCAGCAATAAACAGGGGCTACAAGAGACCCAGTACTTC. Translated, it gives CASNKQGLQETQYF.

This clonotype was detected many times. J is TRBJ2-5 and V is TRBV4-1, with 8 nucleotides matching TRBD1. V lost 3 bases, J lost 5 bases, and 14 bases stayed unmatched. The CDR3 spans 17 residues. CDR1 is MGHRA, CDR2 YSYEKL, per germline. CDR3 in DNA: TGCGCCAGCAGCCACGCCGGGACAGGAACAGGTTGGGAGACCCAGTACTTC. This sequence encodes CASSHAGTGTGWETQYF.

This clonotype was counted ten times or more. Without the conserved terminal phenylalanine or tryptophan, this CDR3 likely stems from a read error. The CDR3 region has the DNA TGTGCCTGGAGTCAGGGGATCACTGAAGCTTTCCTT. This encodes CAWSQGITEAFL. The V and J genes are TRBV30 and TRBJ1-1; D is perhaps TRBD1 (6 bases). Trimming stripped 2 bases from V and 4 bases from J, with 8 bases between. The CDR3 sequence is 12 residues long. Per the germline V gene, CDR1 is GTSNPN and CDR2 is SVGIG (reference sequence).